This T cell receptor (beta chain) was sequenced in a study of post-analysis software for immune sequencing data (dated by TCRdb to between 2014 and 2016). With regard to the full study: The recorded disease courses included relapsing-remitting, secondary progressive and progressive-relapsing multiple sclerosis, and some patients had no subtype annotation. The patient repertoires were set against around ten previously published healthy control repertoires from donors whose ages ranged from roughly 6 to 27 years. A subset of samples was prepared in parallel using single-end sample barcoding, then pooled and co-amplified after Illumina adapter ligation. Points the paper makes about the study in general: Four to six TRBV segments, including TRBV5-6, TRBV5-1 and TRBV20-1, were significantly more frequent in patients than controls. Strong co-clustering of samples prepared in the same batch was shown by direct clustering with F measure, prompting a batch-effect correction. The multiple sclerosis patient group was slightly younger than the control group. Normalized Chao1 diversity was significantly lower in multiple sclerosis patients than controls, suggesting substantial peripheral T-cell clonal expansion.

The library relied on PCR. Sequenced on an Illumina HiSeq 2500. To reduce PCR and sequencing biases, unique molecular identifiers were built into the TCR beta cDNA libraries. Roughly 500,000 cDNA molecules were obtained per 1 to 10 million input T cells, so each molecule approximated one T cell. The patient libraries were prepared and sequenced using the same protocol as the earlier healthy control dataset. Within a given batch, samples were prepared together, multiplexed and sequenced on the same HiSeq lane. Processing in the source paper ran as follows. Raw barcoded reads were processed with MIGEC, and single-read molecular identifier groups were discarded before consensus assembly and CDR3 extraction. VDJtools was used for post-analysis of the clonotype tables, with diversity normalized by down-sampling every dataset to the smallest sample size. Repertoire overlap clustering matched CDR3 amino acid but not nucleotide sequences to correct batch-related cross-sample contamination. The public sequencing data were trimmed at Q25 with fastp and processed into clonotypes with MiXCR by TCRdb, which kept only in-frame beta chains. Identical CDR3 proteins give one entry, which carries the most common genes and DNA. The V and J calls come from TCRdb's annotation, not from the publication. For this sample the table gives about 500,000 distinct CDR3 sequences, of which under 55% were detected only once. The ten largest clonotypes hold 9.5% to 13% of the sample.

TCR beta repertoires were profiled from peripheral blood of about a dozen young patients with multiple sclerosis to demonstrate the VDJtools post-analysis software. Multiple sclerosis patients were children and adolescents aged roughly 6 to 17 years. From the cysteine through the phenylalanine, the CDR3 covers 14 amino acids. CDR3 DNA is the only sequence kept; it has 42 bases, read in frame from the first base. From a lookup of the germline V gene, CDR1 and CDR2 are MDHEN and SYDVKM. Relative to germline, V is 6 bases shorter and J is 2 bases shorter, with 13 bases between their ends. This clonotype was counted only a few times. This receptor's antigen is unknown. No quality values exist for individual bases; no much larger clone is one base distant.

The sequence joins TRBV28 to TRBJ2-5; the D segment cannot be called with confidence. Material for sequencing was blood. This TCR derives from a girl between 10 and 17 years old with multiple sclerosis. The CDR3 region reads CASRYGFRQETQYF. The sequence in DNA is TGTGCCAGCAGGTACGGATTTAGACAAGAGACCCAGTACTTC.